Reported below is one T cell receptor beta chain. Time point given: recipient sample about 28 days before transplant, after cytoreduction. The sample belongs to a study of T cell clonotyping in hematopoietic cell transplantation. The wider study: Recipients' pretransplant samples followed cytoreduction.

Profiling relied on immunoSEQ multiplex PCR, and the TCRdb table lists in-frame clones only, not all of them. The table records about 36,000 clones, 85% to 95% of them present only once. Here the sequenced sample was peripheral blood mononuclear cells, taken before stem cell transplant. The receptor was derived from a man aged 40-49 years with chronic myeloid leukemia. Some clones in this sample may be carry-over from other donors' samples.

The CDR3 nucleotides read TGTGCCAGCTTTAACTATGGCTACACCTTC. Amino acids: CASFNYGYTF. V gene TRBV4-2 combines with J gene TRBJ1-2; D call uncertain. Germline CDR1 is LGHNA and CDR2 is YNFKEQ. V was cut by 8 bases and J by 1 base, with 2 bases left in between. The CDR3 sequence is 10 residues long.